One T cell receptor (beta chain) is described in this entry. The antigen it binds to is not known. Per-base qualities were not stored, and no clone one base away is much larger. This entry is derived from a study of OX40 agonist ivuxolimab in advanced cancers. Regarding the complete study: Ivuxolimab, which targeted the costimulatory receptor OX40 (CD134), was an agonistic, fully human IgG2 monoclonal antibody. Among the roughly 50 dose-escalation patients, approximately 20 had hepatocellular carcinoma, about 15 melanoma, 9 renal cell carcinoma and 9 head and neck cancer. The paper covers the monotherapy dose-escalation part of the phase I ivuxolimab trial, which included N of about 56 patients. The dose-escalation cohort was about 83% male with a mean age of about 54 years, ranging from roughly 23 to 90. Partial responses occurred in three dose-escalation patients: two with cutaneous melanoma and one with hepatocellular carcinoma. Peripheral TCRbeta sequencing aimed to test whether ivuxolimab altered TCR sequence diversity and caused clonal T-cell expansion. Prior anti-PD-1, anti-PD-L1 or anti-CTLA-4 therapy was permitted, and checkpoint inhibitors had been received by about 37% of dose-escalation patients. Intravenous ivuxolimab was administered to patients every 2 weeks at six dose levels: 0.01, 0.1, 0.3, 1.5, 3 and 10 mg/kg.

Genomic DNA was extracted from sorted cells for sequencing of the TCRbeta CDR3 region. TCRbeta CDR3 regions were sequenced using the immunoSEQ Assay. TCRdb took over this immuneACCESS table, retaining in-frame rearrangements with V and J assigned. Such tables are incomplete; in checked studies, under half of the missing clones stem from an unresolved V gene, and the remainder is unexplained. Recorded for this sample are more than 45,000 clones; approximately 86% of them occurred a single time. Jointly, the top ten make up about 3.7% of the sample. Via the germline V gene, CDR1 is ENHRY and CDR2 SYGVKD. Between the V and J ends, shortened by 0 bases and 8 bases respectively, the junction contains 9 bases. The CDR3, from cysteine to phenylalanine, totals 13 residues. CDR3 DNA only is kept here, 39 bases in frame from base 1. Broad study findings and their caveats: Low levels of normalized T-cell clonal expansion were also seen in some nonresponding patients. Which antigens the clonally expanded peripheral T cells were specific for was not determined. In the 0.1-3.0 mg/kg groups, partial responders were among the patients with the lowest normalized peripheral clonal expansion, particularly in CD8+ T cells. At doses from 0.1 to 3.0 mg/kg, clonal expansion was seen in both CD4+ and CD8+ blood T cells between baseline and week 6. After ivuxolimab, expanded clones were on average more numerous among CD8+ T cells than among CD4+ T cells.

Patients with autoimmune disease history or receiving systemic immunosuppression were excluded from the trial. In every dose cohort, peripheral blood was drawn for TCR sequencing at baseline, cycle 4 day 1, and cycle 7 day 1. Samples were obtained from an open-label, multicenter, first-in-human phase I dose-escalation trial of ivuxolimab. The trial enrolled adults with locally advanced or metastatic head and neck squamous cell, hepatocellular, melanoma or renal cell carcinoma. Before TCR sequencing, CD4+ T cells and CD8+ T cells from peripheral blood were sorted into separate populations. The sequence is built from TRBV10-3 and TRBJ2-3; possibly the D gene is TRBD1, per 6 matching bases. This receptor was taken from an adult with an advanced solid tumor such as melanoma, head and neck, liver or kidney cancer. The input for sequencing was CD4+ or CD8+ T cells sorted from blood, taken in a trial of the OX40 agonist ivuxolimab. The nucleotide sequence reads as follows: TGTGCCATCAGTGAGTCAGAAGGGGGTACGCAGTATTTT. This yields the protein CAISESEGGTQYF.